The 10 T cell receptor beta chains below all came from one sample that was sequenced in a study of PD-L1 blockade in urothelial cancer. The data were produced by immunoSEQ multiplex PCR, yet TCRdb's version contains in-frame clones alone and is incomplete. Of tens of thousands of clones listed, roughly 90% are singletons. Time point defined: peripheral blood 6 weeks after treatment start. Material: PBMCs, obtained around atezolizumab (anti-PD-L1) treatment. The origin of the receptors is a man aged 60-69 years with urothelial cancer.

This sequence joins TRBV30 and TRBJ1-1; 9 nucleotides align to TRBD1. Unmatched junction bases numbered 6, after V lost 2 bases and J lost 2 bases. The CDR3 length is 15 residues. Germline assignment: CDR1 GTSNPN and CDR2 SVGIG (reference sequence). CDR3 in DNA: TGTGCCTGGAGTTCCCGGACAGGGGCTAACACTGAAGCTTTCTTT. This codes for CAWSSRTGANTEAFF. The variable domain in full, with the rest retrieved from reference TRBV30 and TRBJ1-1, is SQTIHQWPATLVQPVGSPLSLECTVEGTSNPNLYWYRQAAGRGLQLLFYSVGIGQISSEVPQNLSASRPQDRQFILSSKKLLLSDSGFYLCAWSSRTGANTEAFFGQGTRLTVV.

J is TRBJ2-1 and V is TRBV5-1, with D possibly being TRBD2 (6 bases). V lost 0 bases to trimming and J lost 7 bases, with 14 bases between them. The CDR3 contains 15 residues. Germline lookup yields CDR1 SGHRS and CDR2 YFSETQ. This CDR3 is CASSLVGRAGNEQFF. The CDR3 DNA reads TGCGCCAGCAGCTTGGTTGGTCGTGCGGGAAATGAGCAGTTCTTC.

This chain joins TRBV10-3 and TRBJ2-1; 8 bases are shared with TRBD1. Trimming at V came to 5 bases and at J to 10 bases, leaving 10 bases not matched to a gene. Per germline, CDR1 ENHRY and CDR2 SYGVKD. The CDR3 spans 14 residues. CDR3 in DNA: TGTGCCATCAGTCTTGGGCAGGGGGCTAGGGAGCAGTTCTTC. Its protein is CAISLGQGAREQFF.

V and J are TRBV28 and TRBJ1-1, with a tentative D call TRBD1 (5 bases). Trimming pared 2 bases from V and 2 bases from J, leaving 9 bases between. The CDR3 totals 14 residues. Germline V gene lookup returns CDR1 MDHEN and CDR2 SYDVKM. CDR3 in DNA: TGTGCCAGCAGTTTAGACAGCCACAACACTGAAGCTTTCTTT. Its protein is CASSLDSHNTEAFF.

The CDR3: CASSLEPLRDSYNEQFF. For the CDR3, the DNA is TGTGCCAGCAGCTTAGAACCGCTTAGGGACTCTTACAATGAGCAGTTCTTC. This chain connects TRBV13 to TRBJ2-1; D is possibly TRBD2 (6 bases). The CDR3 runs 17 residues. Germline V gene data show CDR1 as PRHDT and CDR2 as FYEKMQ (reference sequence). V lost 1 base and J lost 4, with 17 bases in between.

This rearrangement joins TRBV30 to TRBJ1-6; tentative D call: TRBD1 (6 bases). This CDR3 contains 13 residues. Trimming took off 4 bases at V and 9 bases at J, with 13 bases between the two ends. Germline lookup yields CDR1 GTSNPN and CDR2 SVGIG (reference sequence). This CDR3 is CAWMGQGSSPLHF. The CDR3 bases are TGTGCCTGGATGGGGCAGGGGTCTTCACCCCTCCACTTT. Together with reference TRBV30 and TRBJ1-6, the CDR3 gives the full variable domain: SQTIHQWPATLVQPVGSPLSLECTVEGTSNPNLYWYRQAAGRGLQLLFYSVGIGQISSEVPQNLSASRPQDRQFILSSKKLLLSDSGFYLCAWMGQGSSPLHFGNGTRLTVT.

The chain employs TRBV19 and TRBJ2-2; 7 bases are shared with TRBD1. Germline CDR1 reads LNHDA; CDR2 reads SQIVND (reference sequence). V lost 4 bases to trimming and J lost 3 bases; unmatched junction nucleotides: 5. CDR3 length: 15 amino acids. Written as DNA, the CDR3 is TGTGCCAGTAGTAATAAGGGACAGTACACCGGGGAGCTGTTTTTT. This translates into CASSNKGQYTGELFF.

V gene TRBV6-4 combines with J gene TRBJ1-2; 8 bases line up with TRBD1. Germline V gives CDR1 MRHNA, CDR2 SNTAGT. This CDR3 is 19 amino acids long. The trim removed 2 bases at V and 0 bases at J, leaving 14 bases unmatched. The CDR3 bases are TGTGCCAGCAGTGACACAGGGGGATTCTCGGATTCGGCTAACTATGGCTACACCTTC. It specifies CASSDTGGFSDSANYGYTF.

Judged by abundance, this clone is medium-sized. CDR3 residues: CASSLGQGLNQPQHF. The CDR3 nucleotides read TGTGCCAGCAGCTTAGGACAGGGCCTCAATCAGCCCCAGCATTTT. J is TRBJ1-5 and V is TRBV7-9; 7 nucleotides match TRBD1. The CDR3 loop spans 15 amino acids. The germline V gene encodes CDR1 SEHNR and CDR2 FQNEAQ (reference sequence). The V segment lost 1 base and the J segment 3 bases; nucleotides outside the gene matches: 3.

The chain combines TRBV10-3 with TRBJ2-1, with 11 bases aligning to TRBD2. J lost 9 bases, V lost 4 bases, and 5 bases had no gene match. The CDR3 totals 14 residues. Germline V gene sequence: CDR1 ENHRY, CDR2 SYGVKD. The CDR3 nucleotides read TGTGCCATCAGTGCCGGGACTAGCGGCTTTGAGCAGTTCTTC. Residues: CAISAGTSGFEQFF.